This T cell receptor (beta chain) originates from a study of blood T cell repertoires in COVID-19. V dropped 3 bases and J dropped 3 bases, with 13 bases sitting between them. From germline, CDR1 is SGHRS and CDR2 YFSETQ. This CDR3 is 15 amino acids long. Generated by immunoSEQ multiplex PCR, the TCRdb table keeps only in-frame clones and is missing some. The sample holds 140,000 or so clones, about four fifths seen once. This clone was found once. The chain couples TRBV5-1 to TRBJ2-1; perhaps TRBD2 as D (5 bases). The sequence came from a woman older than 75 with acute or convalescent COVID-19. The specimen sequenced was peripheral blood. CDR3 loop: CASSSGGSFYNEQFF. DNA for the CDR3: TGCGCCAGCAGCTCCGGCGGGTCCTTCTACAATGAGCAGTTCTTC. Drawing the rest from reference TRBV5-1 and TRBJ2-1, the complete variable domain is KAGVTQTPRYLIKTRGQQVTLSCSPISGHRSVSWYQQTPGQGLQFLFEYFSETQRNKGNFPGRFSGRQFSNSRSEMNVSTLELGDSALYLCASSSGGSFYNEQFFGPGTRLTVL.